A selection of T cell receptor beta chains follows, all from one sample in a study of OX40 agonist ivuxolimab in advanced cancers. Some clones are missing from TCRdb's copy, which holds only in-frame ones; the method was immunoSEQ multiplex PCR. The sample has 48,000 or so clones, less than 85% seen once. This material consisted of CD4+ or CD8+ T cells sorted from blood, taken in a trial of the OX40 agonist ivuxolimab. The source of these receptors is an adult with an advanced solid tumor such as melanoma, head and neck, liver or kidney cancer. CDR3s include the opening cysteine and the closing phenylalanine or tryptophan. The D gene is left open where the match is weak. Not all rows give a size; the values are once, few, many and, for expanded clones, a class.

CDR3aa: CAWTEVAILNTEAFF
CDR3nt: TGTGCCTGGACTGAAGTCGCGATTCTTAACACTGAAGCTTTCTTT
v_gene: TRBV30
d_gene: -
j_gene: TRBJ1-1
abundance: -

CDR3aa: CASSPPSLAGLGETQYF
CDR3nt: TGTGCCAGCTCACCACCCTCGCTAGCGGGACTCGGAGAGACCCAGTACTTC
v_gene: TRBV18
d_gene: TRBD2
j_gene: TRBJ2-5
abundance: -

CDR3aa: CASSQGVSLHF
CDR3nt: TGTGCCAGCAGCCAAGGGGTATCCCTCCACTTT
v_gene: TRBV14
d_gene: -
j_gene: TRBJ1-6
abundance: -

CDR3aa: CARSSTGGETQYF
CDR3nt: TGTGCCAGAAGCTCAACAGGGGGAGAGACCCAGTACTTC
v_gene: TRBV5-3
d_gene: TRBD1
j_gene: TRBJ2-5
abundance: -

CDR3aa: CASGGTEAFF
CDR3nt: TGTGCCTCCGGCGGCACTGAAGCTTTCTTT
v_gene: TRBV30
d_gene: -
j_gene: TRBJ1-1
abundance: -

CDR3aa: CAISETRQETQYF
CDR3nt: TGTGCCATCAGTGAAACGCGACAAGAGACCCAGTACTTC
v_gene: TRBV10-3
d_gene: -
j_gene: TRBJ2-5
abundance: -

CDR3aa: CASSYADYNQPQHF
CDR3nt: TGTGCCAGCAGTTACGCAGATTACAATCAGCCCCAGCATTTT
v_gene: TRBV6-6
d_gene: -
j_gene: TRBJ1-5
abundance: -

CDR3aa: CASSQWTGNVQQFF
CDR3nt: TGCGCCAGCAGCCAATGGACAGGGAACGTCCAGCAGTTCTTC
v_gene: TRBV4-3
d_gene: TRBD1
j_gene: TRBJ2-1
abundance: -

CDR3aa: CASSAHYEQYF
CDR3nt: TGCGCCAGCAGCGCCCACTACGAGCAGTACTTC
v_gene: TRBV5-1
d_gene: -
j_gene: TRBJ2-7
abundance: once

CDR3aa: CASSQVQTGGYTF
CDR3nt: TGTGCCAGCAGCCAAGTACAGACGGGGGGCTACACCTTC
v_gene: TRBV14
d_gene: -
j_gene: TRBJ1-2
abundance: -

CDR3aa: CASIGAGQSEAFF
CDR3nt: TGTGCCAGTATTGGGGCCGGCCAGTCTGAAGCTTTCTTT
v_gene: TRBV19
d_gene: -
j_gene: TRBJ1-1
abundance: -

CDR3aa: CASSEEGRLAGIYNEQFF
CDR3nt: TGTGCCAGCAGCGAAGAGGGAAGACTAGCGGGGATATACAATGAGCAGTTCTTC
v_gene: TRBV2
d_gene: TRBD2
j_gene: TRBJ2-1
abundance: -

CDR3aa: CSVETGLAGGPSYNEQFF
CDR3nt: TGCAGCGTTGAAACGGGACTAGCGGGGGGTCCTTCCTACAATGAGCAGTTCTTC
v_gene: TRBV29-1
d_gene: TRBD2
j_gene: TRBJ2-1
abundance: -

CDR3aa: CAWSPSTDTQYF
CDR3nt: TGTGCCTGGAGTCCCAGCACAGATACGCAGTATTTT
v_gene: TRBV30
d_gene: -
j_gene: TRBJ2-3
abundance: -

CDR3aa: CASGGQGRETQYF
CDR3nt: TGTGCCAGCGGGGGACAGGGGCGGGAGACCCAGTACTTC
v_gene: TRBV5-5
d_gene: TRBD1
j_gene: TRBJ2-5
abundance: -

CDR3aa: CASSFEGWTGELFF
CDR3nt: TGTGCCAGCAGTTTTGAGGGTTGGACCGGGGAGCTGTTTTTT
v_gene: TRBV28
d_gene: -
j_gene: TRBJ2-2
abundance: -

CDR3aa: CASSLYTEAFF
CDR3nt: TGTGCCAGCAGCCTTTACACTGAAGCTTTCTTT
v_gene: TRBV6-1
d_gene: -
j_gene: TRBJ1-1
abundance: -

CDR3aa: CASSREWNSPLHF
CDR3nt: TGTGCCAGCAGCCGAGAGTGGAATTCACCCCTCCACTTT
v_gene: TRBV4-2
d_gene: -
j_gene: TRBJ1-6
abundance: -

CDR3aa: CASTTLGGRSNQPQHF
CDR3nt: TGTGCCAGTACCACCCTAGGAGGCAGGAGCAATCAGCCCCAGCATTTT
v_gene: TRBV19
d_gene: -
j_gene: TRBJ1-5
abundance: -

CDR3aa: CAISGTSGGIETQYF
CDR3nt: TGTGCCATCAGTGGGACTAGCGGGGGAATAGAGACCCAGTACTTC
v_gene: TRBV10-3
d_gene: TRBD2
j_gene: TRBJ2-5
abundance: -

CDR3aa: CASSLDRGAGNNEQFF
CDR3nt: TGTGCCAGCAGCTTAGATCGGGGGGCTGGTAACAATGAGCAGTTCTTC
v_gene: TRBV11-3
d_gene: -
j_gene: TRBJ2-1
abundance: -

CDR3aa: CATEGAGLLYEQYF
CDR3nt: TGTGCCACTGAGGGGGCAGGACTCCTTTACGAGCAGTACTTC
v_gene: TRBV10-3
d_gene: TRBD1
j_gene: TRBJ2-7
abundance: -

CDR3aa: CASSPRTGLRNYGYTF
CDR3nt: TGTGCCAGCAGCCCCCGGACAGGGCTAAGAAACTATGGCTACACCTTC
v_gene: TRBV7-8
d_gene: TRBD1
j_gene: TRBJ1-2
abundance: -

CDR3aa: CAWSPGVEKLFF
CDR3nt: TGTGCCTGGAGTCCCGGGGTGGAAAAACTGTTTTTT
v_gene: TRBV30
d_gene: -
j_gene: TRBJ1-4
abundance: -

CDR3aa: CASSLTVRYEQYF
CDR3nt: TGTGCCAGCAGCTTGACAGTCCGCTACGAGCAGTACTTC
v_gene: TRBV7-2
d_gene: -
j_gene: TRBJ2-7
abundance: -

CDR3aa: CSGRTGYEQYF
CDR3nt: TGCAGCGGCCGGACAGGGTACGAGCAGTACTTC
v_gene: TRBV29-1
d_gene: TRBD1
j_gene: TRBJ2-7
abundance: -

CDR3aa: CASSNGVGSANEKLFF
CDR3nt: TGTGCCAGCAGCAACGGCGTCGGATCAGCTAATGAAAAACTGTTTTTT
v_gene: TRBV7-9
d_gene: -
j_gene: TRBJ1-4
abundance: few

CDR3aa: CASSLVGAQETQYF
CDR3nt: TGTGCCAGCAGCTTAGTAGGAGCACAAGAGACCCAGTACTTC
v_gene: TRBV7-8
d_gene: -
j_gene: TRBJ2-5
abundance: -

CDR3aa: CASSRTGRRDTGELFF
CDR3nt: TGTGCCAGCAGCCGGACAGGTCGGCGGGACACCGGGGAGCTGTTTTTT
v_gene: TRBV5-5
d_gene: TRBD1
j_gene: TRBJ2-2
abundance: -

CDR3aa: CAITENPRQNNEQFF
CDR3nt: TGTGCCATCACGGAGAACCCTCGACAGAACAATGAGCAGTTCTTC
v_gene: TRBV10-3
d_gene: -
j_gene: TRBJ2-1
abundance: -

CDR3aa: CSAPLRTGEQETQYF
CDR3nt: TGCAGCGCACCCCTCCGGACAGGGGAACAAGAGACCCAGTACTTC
v_gene: TRBV29-1
d_gene: TRBD1
j_gene: TRBJ2-5
abundance: -

CDR3aa: CASSEGVGDEQYF
CDR3nt: TGTGCCAGCAGTGAGGGGGTTGGGGACGAGCAGTACTTC
v_gene: TRBV2
d_gene: -
j_gene: TRBJ2-7
abundance: -

CDR3aa: CATTFGYGYTF
CDR3nt: TGTGCCACCACATTCGGCTATGGCTACACCTTC
v_gene: TRBV7-2
d_gene: -
j_gene: TRBJ1-2
abundance: -

CDR3aa: CASSYDHASGQETQYF
CDR3nt: TGTGCCAGCAGTTACGACCACGCTAGCGGCCAAGAGACCCAGTACTTC
v_gene: TRBV6-5
d_gene: TRBD2
j_gene: TRBJ2-5
abundance: -

CDR3aa: CASSYSLGTNTYEQYF
CDR3nt: TGTGCCAGCAGTTACTCCCTCGGGACAAATACCTACGAGCAGTACTTC
v_gene: TRBV6-5
d_gene: -
j_gene: TRBJ2-7
abundance: -

CDR3aa: CASSVTTDTQYF
CDR3nt: TGTGCCAGCAGCGTTACCACAGATACGCAGTATTTT
v_gene: TRBV7-2
d_gene: -
j_gene: TRBJ2-3
abundance: -

CDR3aa: CASSLIPGSNTEAFF
CDR3nt: TGTGCCAGCAGCTTGATTCCGGGATCTAACACTGAAGCTTTCTTT
v_gene: TRBV5-6
d_gene: -
j_gene: TRBJ1-1
abundance: -

CDR3aa: CASSQGRGWEGYTF
CDR3nt: TGTGCCAGCAGCCAGGGCAGGGGCTGGGAGGGCTACACCTTC
v_gene: TRBV11-3
d_gene: -
j_gene: TRBJ1-2
abundance: -

CDR3aa: CASSTLLRGRGETQYF
CDR3nt: TGTGCCAGTAGTACCCTCCTGCGGGGGCGAGGAGAGACCCAGTACTTC
v_gene: TRBV19
d_gene: -
j_gene: TRBJ2-5
abundance: -

CDR3aa: CASTPGGSNQPQHF
CDR3nt: TGTGCCAGCACCCCGGGGGGGAGCAATCAGCCCCAGCATTTT
v_gene: TRBV28
d_gene: -
j_gene: TRBJ1-5
abundance: -

CDR3aa: CASRKTVQNNQPQHF
CDR3nt: TGTGCCAGTAGGAAAACGGTTCAAAACAATCAGCCCCAGCATTTT
v_gene: TRBV19
d_gene: -
j_gene: TRBJ1-5
abundance: -

CDR3aa: CASIGQANSPLHF
CDR3nt: TGTGCCAGCATCGGTCAGGCTAATTCACCCCTCCACTTT
v_gene: TRBV25-1
d_gene: -
j_gene: TRBJ1-6
abundance: few

CDR3aa: CSVGYGYTF
CDR3nt: TGCAGCGTTGGTTATGGCTACACCTTC
v_gene: TRBV29-1
d_gene: -
j_gene: TRBJ1-2
abundance: -

CDR3aa: CASRLARVGKTQYF
CDR3nt: TGTGCAAGTCGCTTAGCCAGGGTCGGGAAGACCCAGTACTTC
v_gene: TRBV12-2
d_gene: -
j_gene: TRBJ2-5
abundance: -

CDR3aa: CASSQDAGPYEQYF
CDR3nt: TGCGCCAGCAGCCAAGATGCGGGTCCCTACGAGCAGTACTTC
v_gene: TRBV4-3
d_gene: -
j_gene: TRBJ2-7
abundance: -

CDR3aa: CASSLTAYNTEAFF
CDR3nt: TGTGCCAGCTCCCTGACAGCTTACAACACTGAAGCTTTCTTT
v_gene: TRBV18
d_gene: -
j_gene: TRBJ1-1
abundance: -

CDR3aa: CASTKTGQITQPQHF
CDR3nt: TGTGCCAGCACCAAAACCGGACAGATAACTCAGCCCCAGCATTTT
v_gene: TRBV2
d_gene: -
j_gene: TRBJ1-5
abundance: -

CDR3aa: CASSFLAGFTDTQYF
CDR3nt: TGTGCCAGCAGCTTTTTGGCGGGTTTCACAGATACGCAGTATTTT
v_gene: TRBV7-3
d_gene: -
j_gene: TRBJ2-3
abundance: -

CDR3aa: CASSSVDRADQPQHF
CDR3nt: TGTGCCAGCAGCTCAGTAGACAGGGCGGATCAGCCCCAGCATTTT
v_gene: TRBV7-2
d_gene: TRBD1
j_gene: TRBJ1-5
abundance: -

CDR3aa: CASSPGPSGVYEQYF
CDR3nt: TGTGCCAGCTCACCGGGGCCTAGCGGGGTCTACGAGCAGTACTTC
v_gene: TRBV18
d_gene: TRBD2
j_gene: TRBJ2-7
abundance: -

CDR3aa: CASSDEKLFF
CDR3nt: TGTGCCAGTTCTGATGAAAAACTGTTTTTT
v_gene: TRBV19
d_gene: -
j_gene: TRBJ1-4
abundance: -

CDR3aa: CSVVGQVNEKLFF
CDR3nt: TGCAGCGTTGTGGGACAGGTGAATGAAAAACTGTTTTTT
v_gene: TRBV29-1
d_gene: TRBD1
j_gene: TRBJ1-4
abundance: -

CDR3aa: CASSRQQGSPYEQYF
CDR3nt: TGTGCCAGCTCCCGCCAACAGGGGTCCCCCTACGAGCAGTACTTC
v_gene: TRBV18
d_gene: TRBD1
j_gene: TRBJ2-7
abundance: -

CDR3aa: CASSPRQGETQYF
CDR3nt: TGTGCCAGCTCACCAAGACAGGGCGAGACCCAGTACTTC
v_gene: TRBV18
d_gene: TRBD1
j_gene: TRBJ2-5
abundance: -

CDR3aa: CASSPDRTDTQYF
CDR3nt: TGTGCCAGCTCACCGGACCGCACAGATACGCAGTATTTT
v_gene: TRBV18
d_gene: -
j_gene: TRBJ2-3
abundance: -

CDR3aa: CSVGGAGGRGTQYF
CDR3nt: TGCAGCGTCGGCGGGGCAGGGGGCCGGGGGACCCAGTACTTC
v_gene: TRBV29-1
d_gene: TRBD1
j_gene: TRBJ2-5
abundance: -

CDR3aa: CASRQGYTQYF
CDR3nt: TGTGCCAGCAGGCAGGGGTATACGCAGTATTTT
v_gene: TRBV6-6
d_gene: -
j_gene: TRBJ2-3
abundance: -

CDR3aa: CASSPQGAGYNEQFF
CDR3nt: TGTGCCAGCAGCCCCCAGGGGGCGGGCTACAATGAGCAGTTCTTC
v_gene: TRBV7-3
d_gene: TRBD1
j_gene: TRBJ2-1
abundance: -

CDR3aa: CASSLVRGLSYEQYF
CDR3nt: TGTGCCAGCAGCTTAGTTAGGGGATTGAGCTACGAGCAGTACTTC
v_gene: TRBV7-2
d_gene: -
j_gene: TRBJ2-7
abundance: -

CDR3aa: CASSPRGQGRTEAFF
CDR3nt: TGTGCCAGCAGTCCCAGGGGACAGGGACGAACTGAAGCTTTCTTT
v_gene: TRBV28
d_gene: TRBD1
j_gene: TRBJ1-1
abundance: -